This TCR beta chain was obtained from a study of Ad26.COV2.S vaccination and SARS-CoV-2 variants. Background on the study: The authors gave Ad26.COV2.S intramuscularly, either once or twice 56 days apart. Overall study results and limits: Vaccinees displayed broader spike-specific TCR repertoires than placebo recipients.

The data were produced by immunoSEQ multiplex PCR, yet TCRdb's version contains in-frame clones alone and is incomplete. The sample shows some 390,000 clones, roughly nine tenths of them seen only once. For this clone: Antigen: not known.

Sample treatment: some 19 received Ad26.COV2.S at low or high dose, single or two shots; roughly five received placebo; per-sample allocation not given. Specimen acquisition occurred on day 63 following the initial vaccine or placebo injection. The sample came from a Boston adult aged 18-55 years. This TCR came from a person aged 18 to 65 who received the Ad26.COV2.S COVID-19 vaccine or a placebo. The source was peripheral blood, collected in a trial of Ad26.COV2.S vaccine versus placebo.

In nucleotides, the CDR3 is TGCGCCAGCAGCTTGGGATCGGGAAGTACTGAAGCTTTCTTT. Translating gives CASSLGSGSTEAFF. V is TRBV5-1 and J is TRBJ1-1; no clear D gene. This CDR3 region has 14 residues. The germline V gene encodes CDR1 SGHRS and CDR2 YFSETQ. V was shortened by 0 bases and J by 5 bases, with 11 bases between the two germline ends.